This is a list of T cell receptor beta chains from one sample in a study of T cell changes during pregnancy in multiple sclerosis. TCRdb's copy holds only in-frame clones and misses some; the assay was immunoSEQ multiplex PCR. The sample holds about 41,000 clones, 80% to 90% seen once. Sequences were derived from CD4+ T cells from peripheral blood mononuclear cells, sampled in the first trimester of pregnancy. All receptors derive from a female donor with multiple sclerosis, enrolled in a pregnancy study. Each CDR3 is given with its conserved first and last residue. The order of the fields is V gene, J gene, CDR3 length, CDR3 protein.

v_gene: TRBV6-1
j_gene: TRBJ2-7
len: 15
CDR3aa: CASITGTSGTYEQYF

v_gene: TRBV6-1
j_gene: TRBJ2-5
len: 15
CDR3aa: CASSAFGVGGETQYF

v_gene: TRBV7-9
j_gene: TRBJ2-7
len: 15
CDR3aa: CASSLGSSGSDEQYF

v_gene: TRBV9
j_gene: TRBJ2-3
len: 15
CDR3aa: CASSGGSLVADTQYF

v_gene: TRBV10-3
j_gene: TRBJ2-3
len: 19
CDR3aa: CAISESRARTSVRTDTQYF

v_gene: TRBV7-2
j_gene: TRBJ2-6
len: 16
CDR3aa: CASSLQGANGANVLTF

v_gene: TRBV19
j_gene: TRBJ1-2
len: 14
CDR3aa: CASSEAGTNYGYTF

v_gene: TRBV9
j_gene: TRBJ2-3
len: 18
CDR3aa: CASSVDGTSGRRTDTQYF

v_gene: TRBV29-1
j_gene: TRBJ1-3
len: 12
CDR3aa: CSARTGWNTIYF

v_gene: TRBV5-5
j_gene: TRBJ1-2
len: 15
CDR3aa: CASSFDVRTAYGYTF

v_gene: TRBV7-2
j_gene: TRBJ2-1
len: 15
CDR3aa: CASSSLAGGGNEQFF

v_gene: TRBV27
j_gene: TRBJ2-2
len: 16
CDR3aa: CASGLAGAFVTGELFF

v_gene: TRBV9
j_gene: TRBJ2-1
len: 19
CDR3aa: CASSSTPGLAGAGGNEQFF

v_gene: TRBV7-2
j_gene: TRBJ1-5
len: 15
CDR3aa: CASSLDSGGNQPQHF

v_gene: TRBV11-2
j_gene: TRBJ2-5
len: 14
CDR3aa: CASSLVVSGETQYF

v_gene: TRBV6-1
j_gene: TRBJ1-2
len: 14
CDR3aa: CASRVDRVAYGYTF

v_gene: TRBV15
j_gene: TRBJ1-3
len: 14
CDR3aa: CATRRAPREDTIYF